Presented here are 26 T cell receptor beta chains from one specimen sequenced in a study of blood T cell repertoires in COVID-19. TCRdb's table, derived via immunoSEQ multiplex PCR, lists solely in-frame clones and lacks some. The sample lists about 62,000 clones; 75% to 90% were seen once. The sequencing sample was made of peripheral blood. All receptors derive from a woman of 80 years or more with acute or convalescent COVID-19.

This chain uses TRBV9 with TRBJ2-7; D remains ambiguous. V was cut by 2 bases and J by 2 bases, with 8 bases left in between. The CDR3 consists of 13 residues. The germline CDR1 and CDR2 sequences are SGDLS and YYNGEE. The CDR3, as DNA: TGTGCCAGCAGCGTCACGGGTACCTACGAGCAGTACTTC. This encodes CASSVTGTYEQYF.

The chain joins TRBV7-3 to TRBJ1-2, with D perhaps matching TRBD1 (5 bases). V lost 2 bases to trimming and J lost 7 bases, with 11 bases between them. The germline CDR1 and CDR2 sequences are SGHTA and FQGTGA. This CDR3 has 13 amino acids. The CDR3, as DNA: TGTGCCAGCAGCTTAGAGACACAGGTTGGCTACACCTTC. Translation gives CASSLETQVGYTF.

The chain recombines TRBV7-3 with TRBJ1-3; perhaps TRBD1 as D (5 bases). Between the trimmed V and J ends, which lost 5 bases and 4 bases, there was a span of 12 bases. This CDR3 is built from 14 residues. Germline V gene sequence: CDR1 SGHTA, CDR2 FQGTGA. In DNA form, the CDR3 reads TGTGCCAGCAGCCCAGGGCTGTCGGGAAACACCATATATTTT. This encodes CASSPGLSGNTIYF.

This sequence joins TRBV5-6 and TRBJ1-2; tentative D call: TRBD1 (6 bases). CDR1 is SGHDT, CDR2 YYEEEE, per germline. Trimming cost V 6 bases and J 8 bases, with 17 bases left between them. This CDR3 region has 13 residues. The CDR3 DNA follows: TGTGCCAGCACCCCACGGGGGGCGCGAGGCTACACCTTC. Translation: CASTPRGARGYTF.

The chain links TRBV27 to TRBJ1-1; 9 bases are a match to TRBD1. CDR1 is MNHEY and CDR2 is SMNVEV in the germline V gene (reference sequence). The junction had 10 bases not matched to a gene; V was cut back by 5 bases and J by 3 bases. The CDR3 runs 16 residues. CDR3 loop: CASSPHRDRVDTEAFF. The CDR3 region has the DNA TGTGCCAGCAGTCCCCACCGGGACAGGGTGGACACTGAAGCTTTCTTT.

The J gene is TRBJ2-2, the V gene TRBV9, with 9 bases that match TRBD2. The V gene end was trimmed by 0 bases and the J gene end by 6 bases; junction bases not matched to a gene: 12. Per the germline V gene, CDR1 is SGDLS and CDR2 is YYNGEE. The CDR3 loop spans 18 amino acids. Here the CDR3 DNA reads TGTGCCAGCAGCGTAGCCCTAGATTGGCGGGAGGGCCCCGGGGAGCTGTTTTTT. Translation: CASSVALDWREGPGELFF.

This sequence joins TRBV5-1 and TRBJ2-2, with D perhaps matching TRBD1 (6 bases). V lost 0 bases, J lost 0 bases, and 12 bases lay in between. CDR3 size: 17 residues. CDR1 is SGHRS and CDR2 is YFSETQ in the germline V gene. In DNA, the CDR3 is TGCGCCAGCAGCTTGGCGGGACACTACACGAACACCGGGGAGCTGTTTTTT. This translates into CASSLAGHYTNTGELFF.

This rearrangement joins TRBV7-2 to TRBJ2-7, with D uncertain. Germline V gene data show CDR1 as SGHTA and CDR2 as FQGNSA. The CDR3 extends over 16 amino acids. V lost 1 base to trimming and J lost 2 bases, with 15 bases between them. CDR3 amino acids: CASSLDSSSTPYEQYF. CDR3 DNA sequence: TGTGCCAGCAGCTTAGACTCGTCGAGCACTCCCTACGAGCAGTACTTC.

The chain recombines TRBV19 with TRBJ2-1, with TRBD2 matching 9 bases. Germline values: CDR1 LNHDA, CDR2 SQIVND (reference sequence). The CDR3 length is 16 residues. J lost 8 bases, V lost 4 bases, and 12 bases had no gene match. This CDR3 reads CASSKGTSWEGDEQFF. Written as DNA, the CDR3 is TGTGCCAGTAGTAAAGGGACTAGCTGGGAGGGCGATGAGCAGTTCTTC.

The rearrangement uses TRBV7-2 and TRBJ1-1; a weak D match, TRBD1 (5 bases). Trimming stripped 3 bases from V and 2 bases from J, with 10 bases between. Germline V gives CDR1 SGHTA, CDR2 FQGNSA. The CDR3 loop spans 14 amino acids. The CDR3 loop is CASSLRQGNTEAFF. In nucleotides, the CDR3 is TGTGCCAGCAGCTTGCGGCAGGGCAACACTGAAGCTTTCTTT.

The rearrangement links TRBV7-2 to TRBJ1-1; D gene unclear. V lost 4 bases and J lost 5, with 11 bases in between. CDR1 is SGHTA and CDR2 is FQGNSA in the germline V gene. The CDR3 runs 13 residues. The CDR3 here is CASSSKEGTEAFF. The CDR3 DNA reads as TGTGCCAGCAGCTCTAAGGAGGGTACTGAAGCTTTCTTT.

V and J are TRBV3-1 (or the pseudogene TRBV3-2) and TRBJ2-6, with TRBD2 as a possible D gene (6 bases). Between the trimmed V and J ends, which lost 2 bases and 0 bases, there was a span of 8 bases. Germline V gene sequence: CDR1 LGHDT, CDR2 YNNKEL (reference sequence). This CDR3 is built from 16 residues. CDR3 in amino acids: CASSQHGGSGANVLTF. The CDR3 DNA sequence: TGTGCCAGCAGCCAACACGGGGGCTCTGGGGCCAACGTCCTGACTTTC.

The chain uses TRBV3-1 (or the pseudogene TRBV3-2) and TRBJ2-4; weak D call: TRBD2 (6 bases). This CDR3 has 14 residues. V was trimmed by 5 bases and J by 5 bases, leaving 13 bases between them. CDR1 is LGHDT and CDR2 is YNNKEL in the germline V gene (reference sequence). The CDR3 bases are TGTGCCAGCAGCGAGCAGGGACTCCAAAACATTCAGTACTTC. Amino acid sequence: CASSEQGLQNIQYF.

This clone appeared a few times. The chain has TRBV6-4 and TRBJ1-1, with 11 positions matching TRBD1. The trim removed 6 bases at V and 11 bases at J, leaving 11 bases unmatched. The CDR3 loop spans 14 amino acids. Germline values: CDR1 MRHNA, CDR2 SNTAGT. CDR3 nucleotide sequence: TGTGCCAGCAGGGATTCGGACAGGGGGCCTCGCGCTTTCTTT. This translates into CASRDSDRGPRAFF.

The V and J genes are TRBV19 and TRBJ2-3, with a tentative D call TRBD2 (6 bases). Germline V gene data show CDR1 as LNHDA and CDR2 as SQIVND (reference sequence). V lost 3 bases and J 4 bases, leaving 14 bases between the germline ends. The CDR3 consists of 15 residues. The CDR3 sequence is CASSIRGSEADTQYF. CDR3 DNA: TGTGCCAGTAGTATTCGGGGGAGCGAGGCAGATACGCAGTATTTT. Looking up the rest from reference TRBV19 and TRBJ2-3 gives the full variable domain: DGGITQSPKYLFRKEGQNVTLSCEQNLNHDAMYWYRQDPGQGLRLIYYSQIVNDFQKGDIAEGYSVSREKKESFPLTVTSAQKNPTAFYLCASSIRGSEADTQYFGPGTRLTVL.

This clone occurred a few times. The chain carries TRBV7-8 and TRBJ2-3, with 7 bases that match TRBD2. This CDR3 contains 17 residues. Germline CDR1 reads SGHVS; CDR2 reads FQNEAQ. With 5 bases clipped from V and 2 bases from J, the junction kept 13 bases outside the gene matches. CDR3: CASSRGLDVDLTDTQYF. The CDR3 region has the DNA TGTGCCAGCAGCCGTGGACTAGACGTGGATCTCACAGATACGCAGTATTTT.

The chain links TRBV6-5 to TRBJ1-2; possibly TRBD1 for D (5 bases). CDR1 MNHEY and CDR2 SVGAGI come from the germline V gene. The length of the CDR3 is 16 residues. Trimming pared 0 bases from V and 2 bases from J, leaving 13 bases between. CDR3 nucleotides: TGTGCCAGCAGTTACTCGGGCGGCAGGGCCAACTATGGCTACACCTTC. This sequence encodes CASSYSGGRANYGYTF.

V and J are TRBV5-1 and TRBJ2-3; D call uncertain. The CDR3 has 16 residues. The germline V and J ends were trimmed by 1 base and 2 bases, with 14 bases remaining between them. From germline, CDR1 is SGHRS and CDR2 YFSETQ. CDR3 region: CASSLLGATLTDTQYF. In DNA form, the CDR3 reads TGCGCCAGCAGCTTGTTAGGAGCCACACTCACAGATACGCAGTATTTT. Full variable domain (rest looked up from reference TRBV5-1 and TRBJ2-3): KAGVTQTPRYLIKTRGQQVTLSCSPISGHRSVSWYQQTPGQGLQFLFEYFSETQRNKGNFPGRFSGRQFSNSRSEMNVSTLELGDSALYLCASSLLGATLTDTQYFGPGTRLTVL.

This chain links TRBV19 with TRBJ1-3; maybe TRBD1 (6 bases). The germline V gene has CDR1 LNHDA and CDR2 SQIVND (reference sequence). This CDR3 has 15 residues. V lost 5 bases to trimming and J lost 0 bases, with 11 bases between them. CDR3 DNA sequence: TGTGCCAGTAGTTCACAGGGAGACTCTGGAAACACCATATATTTT. Residues: CASSSQGDSGNTIYF.

In DNA form, the CDR3 reads TGTGCCAGCAGCTTTGACATCTCCTACGAGCAGTACTTC. Residues: CASSFDISYEQYF. This chain links TRBV7-9 with TRBJ2-7; no definite D call. Germline V gives CDR1 SEHNR, CDR2 FQNEAQ (reference sequence). CDR3 length: 13 residues. The ends were cut back, 3 bases at V and 0 bases at J, with 6 bases in the middle.

This sequence joins TRBV5-1 and TRBJ2-7; 7 positions match TRBD2. This CDR3 comprises 14 residues. V was pared by 5 bases and J by 2 bases, with 7 bases of the junction left unmatched. The germline V gene has CDR1 SGHRS and CDR2 YFSETQ. CDR3 DNA: TGCGCCAGCAGGACCGGGACTACACCCTACGAGCAGTACTTC. Its translation: CASRTGTTPYEQYF.

The chain carries TRBV5-4 and TRBJ2-6; TRBD1 is a possible D gene (6 bases). From germline, CDR1 is SGHNT and CDR2 YYREEE (reference sequence). V was cut by 3 bases and J by 1 base, with 8 bases left in between. This CDR3 spans 15 amino acids. The CDR3 sequence: CASSWDMSGANVLTF. CDR3 nucleotide sequence: TGTGCCAGCAGCTGGGACATGTCTGGGGCCAACGTCCTGACTTTC.

This clone was counted once. This rearrangement joins TRBV18 to TRBJ2-3; D ambiguous. The germline V gene has CDR1 KGHSH and CDR2 LQKENI. Trimming cost V 6 bases and J 2 bases, with 6 bases left between them. The CDR3 consists of 12 residues. DNA for the CDR3: TGTGCCAGCTCGCGAAACACAGATACGCAGTATTTT. It translates to CASSRNTDTQYF. The variable domain in full, with the rest retrieved from reference TRBV18 and TRBJ2-3, is NAGVMQNPRHLVRRRGQEARLRCSPMKGHSHVYWYRQLPEEGLKFMVYLQKENIIDESGMPKERFSAEFPKEGPSILRIQQVVRGDSAAYFCASSRNTDTQYFGPGTRLTVL.

This chain joins TRBV6-1 and TRBJ2-7; 10 positions agree with TRBD2. The germline gives CDR1 MNHNS, CDR2 SASEGT. With 2 bases clipped from V and 1 base from J, the junction kept 2 bases outside the gene matches. The CDR3 has 15 amino acids. In nucleotides, the CDR3 is TGTGCCAGCAGTGAACGGACTAGCGGTTCCTACGAGCAGTACTTC. This codes for CASSERTSGSYEQYF.

The chain couples TRBV6-2 or TRBV6-3 to TRBJ1-3; D is uncertain. CDR3 length: 12 residues. V was clipped by 2 bases and J by 8 bases, with 7 bases between them. Germline lookup yields CDR1 MNHEY and CDR2 SVGEGT. The CDR3 loop is CASSYELHTIYF. The CDR3, as DNA: TGTGCCAGCAGTTACGAGCTACACACCATATATTTT.

The chain uses TRBV30 and TRBJ2-5; 16 bases are shared with TRBD2. J was trimmed by 4 bases and V by 2 bases; bases with no gene match: 10. The CDR3 totals 18 residues. The germline V gene encodes CDR1 GTSNPN and CDR2 SVGIG (reference sequence). CDR3 nucleotide sequence: TGTGCCTGGAGTCAAAAGGGGACTAGCGGGGGGGCTGGAGAGACCCAGTACTTC. It yields the protein CAWSQKGTSGGAGETQYF.